This TCR beta chain comes out of a study of blood T cells in healthy people across ages. Study-level findings and limits: Conclusively comparing naive with antigen-experienced cells was impossible with unsorted PBMCs.

Turning to this clonotype: Its antigen is not known.

The second PCR ran roughly 6 to 11 cycles with a sample-barcoded 5' primer and J-beta primers. Via MiXCR, TCRdb re-called the 5' RACE reads, giving one row per CDR3 protein. This sample has hundreds of thousands of distinct CDR3 sequences, with approximately 48% found just once. This CDR3 is built from 14 residues. The V gene lost 2 bases and the J gene lost 1 base, with 9 bases spanning the gap. CDR1 and CDR2 (germline): SGHRS, YFSETQ. About 10 milliliters of peripheral blood were drawn from each donor into EDTA-treated tubes. Total RNA extracted from each sample amounted to at least 6 micrograms. The chain uses TRBV5-1 and TRBJ1-1; D is undetermined. The TCR comes from a man between 60 and 75 years old in good health. Sequenced: blood. CDR3 sequence: CASSLIGQNTEAFF. In nucleotides, the CDR3 is TGCGCCAGCAGCTTAATAGGGCAGAACACTGAAGCTTTCTTT. The variable domain in full, completed from reference TRBV5-1 and TRBJ1-1, reads KAGVTQTPRYLIKTRGQQVTLSCSPISGHRSVSWYQQTPGQGLQFLFEYFSETQRNKGNFPGRFSGRQFSNSRSEMNVSTLELGDSALYLCASSLIGQNTEAFFGQGTRLTVV.